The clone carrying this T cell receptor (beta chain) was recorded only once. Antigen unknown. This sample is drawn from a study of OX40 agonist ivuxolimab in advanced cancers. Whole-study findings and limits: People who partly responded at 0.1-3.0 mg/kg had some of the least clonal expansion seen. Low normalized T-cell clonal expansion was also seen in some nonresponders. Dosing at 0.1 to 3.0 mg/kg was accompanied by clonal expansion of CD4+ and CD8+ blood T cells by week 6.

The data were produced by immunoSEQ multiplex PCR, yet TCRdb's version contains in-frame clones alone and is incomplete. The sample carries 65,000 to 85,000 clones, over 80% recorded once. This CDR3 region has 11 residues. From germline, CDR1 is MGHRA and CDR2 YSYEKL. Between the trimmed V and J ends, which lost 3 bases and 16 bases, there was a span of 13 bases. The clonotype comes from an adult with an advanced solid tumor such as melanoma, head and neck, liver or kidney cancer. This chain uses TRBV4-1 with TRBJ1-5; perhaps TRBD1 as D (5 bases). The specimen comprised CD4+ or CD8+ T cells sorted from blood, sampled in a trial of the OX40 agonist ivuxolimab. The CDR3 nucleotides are TGCGCCAGCAGCCACGGGGGGGAGGTACATTTT. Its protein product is CASSHGGEVHF.